A single sample gave rise to the 12 T cell receptor beta chains below, sequenced in a study of cytomegalovirus exposure and HLA in healthy donors. PCR was performed using 60 Vbeta and 13 Jbeta primers. TCRdb's copy holds only in-frame clones and misses some; the assay was immunoSEQ multiplex PCR. The table lists hundreds of thousands of clones, less than 85% of them singletons. The material sequenced was PBMCs. The receptors stem from a young man in good health and CMV-seronegative.

The CDR3 loop is CASSYQVGRGNTEAFF. CDR3 in DNA: TGTGCCAGCAGTTACCAAGTGGGCAGGGGGAACACTGAAGCTTTCTTT. The V gene is TRBV6-6, the J gene TRBJ1-1; D may be TRBD1 (6 bases). The germline CDR1 and CDR2 sequences are MNHNY and SVGAGI (reference sequence). The CDR3 covers 16 residues. With 2 bases removed from V and 1 base from J, the gap between germline ends came to 14 bases.

This clone was picked up a small number of times. DNA of the CDR3: TGTGCCAGCAGCGTACTGGCTAGCGTGAGCACCGGGGAGCTGTTTTTT. The encoded protein is CASSVLASVSTGELFF. The chain couples TRBV9 to TRBJ2-2, with TRBD2 as a possible D gene (6 bases). V lost 1 base, J lost 4 bases, and 14 bases lay in between. The CDR3 spans 16 residues. The germline V gene has CDR1 SGDLS and CDR2 YYNGEE.

This clone was counted between two and nine times. The chain is built from TRBV9 and TRBJ1-2; no clear D gene. Germline V lookup: CDR1 SGDLS, CDR2 YYNGEE. CDR3 size: 12 residues. The germline V and J ends were trimmed by 3 bases and 6 bases, with 9 bases remaining between them. CDR3 region: CASSATLDGYTF. The CDR3 DNA reads TGTGCCAGCAGCGCGACATTAGATGGCTACACCTTC.

The rearrangement joins TRBV29-1 to TRBJ2-3; 8 bases agree with TRBD1. CDR3 length: 15 residues. In germline, CDR1 is SQVTM, CDR2 ANQGSEA. Unmatched junction bases numbered 10, after V lost 6 bases and J lost 2 bases. CDR3 coding DNA: TGCAGCGTAACCAGACAGGGGAACCCCACAGATACGCAGTATTTT. Translated: CSVTRQGNPTDTQYF.

V gene TRBV27 combines with J gene TRBJ1-1; D possibly corresponds to TRBD1 (6 bases). Germline assignment: CDR1 MNHEY and CDR2 SMNVEV (reference sequence). The V end lost 7 bases, the J end lost 1 base, and 13 bases lay between the germline ends. The CDR3 extends over 14 amino acids. In nucleotides, the CDR3 is TGTGCCAGCACCAGGACAGTCTCGAACACTGAAGCTTTCTTT. Amino acid sequence: CASTRTVSNTEAFF.

This clone has more than one count but fewer than ten. The chain employs TRBV6-6 and TRBJ1-1; TRBD1 is a possible D gene (5 bases). Germline V lookup: CDR1 MNHNY, CDR2 SVGAGI (reference sequence). The CDR3 has 14 amino acids. Trimming removed 0 bases from V and 3 bases from J, with 8 bases in between. The chain's CDR3 is CASSYSRGDTEAFF. The DNA for the CDR3 is TGTGCCAGCAGTTACTCTCGGGGGGACACTGAAGCTTTCTTT.

This clone was observed a single time. The chain uses TRBV1 and TRBJ2-1; the listed D gene, TRBD2, was not tested against the DNA. TRBV1 is classified as a pseudogene. The CDR3 sequence is 14 residues long. DNA of the CDR3: TGCACCAGCAGCCACATAGCGCTATACAATGAGCAGTTCTTC. It codes for CTSSHIALYNEQFF.

Points on this clone: Germline and junction disagree at one end, which may indicate a read error. The CDR3 DNA is TGCGCCAGCAGCACCTATGACAGGTCGGCTCGGATCTTC. Protein: CASSTYDRSARIF. This rearrangement joins TRBV5-1 to TRBJ2-1; a weak D match, TRBD1 (6 bases). The CDR3 has 13 amino acids. Germline V gene data show CDR1 as SGHRS and CDR2 as YFSETQ.

The chain is built from TRBV27 and TRBJ2-7; D perhaps matches TRBD1 (5 bases). The CDR3 totals 14 residues. CDR1 is MNHEY and CDR2 is SMNVEV in the germline V gene (reference sequence). V lost 7 bases and J 1 base, leaving 14 bases between the germline ends. CDR3 nucleotide sequence: TGTGCCAGCAAGGATCACAGGCCGTCCTACGAGCAGTACTTC. Its translation: CASKDHRPSYEQYF.

The chain recombines TRBV5-1 with TRBJ2-7; D might be TRBD2 (6 bases). CDR3 size: 20 residues. Germline assignment: CDR1 SGHRS and CDR2 YFSETQ. V was trimmed by 4 bases and J by 1 base, leaving 30 bases between them. The CDR3 region has the DNA TGCGCCAGCAGCCTGCCCCAAAACCGGGACTCCCTCGGTGGGTCCTACGAGCAGTACTTC. This encodes CASSLPQNRDSLGGSYEQYF.

The chain links TRBV7-9 to TRBJ2-2; D gene uncertain. The CDR3 contains 14 residues. V was clipped by 6 bases and J by 2 bases, with 10 bases between them. Germline V lookup: CDR1 SEHNR, CDR2 FQNEAQ (reference sequence). CDR3 DNA: TGTGCCAGCAGGAGCAGGATTAACACCGGGGAGCTGTTTTTT. Its translation is CASRSRINTGELFF.

The V gene is TRBV29-1, the J gene TRBJ2-5; D might be TRBD2 (6 bases). This CDR3 spans 11 amino acids. V gave up 4 bases and J gave up 5 bases, with 8 bases separating them. From germline, CDR1 is SQVTM and CDR2 ANQGSEA. In DNA, the CDR3 is TGCAGCGTTGCTCTAGCGGAGACCCAGTACTTC. Protein: CSVALAETQYF.